Shown below are 14 T cell receptor beta chains from a single sample sequenced in a study of OX40 agonist ivuxolimab in advanced cancers. Profiling relied on immunoSEQ multiplex PCR, and the TCRdb table lists in-frame clones only, not all of them. Of about 43,000 clones in the sample, approximately 86% were seen once. The source was CD4+ or CD8+ T cells sorted from blood, collected in a trial of the OX40 agonist ivuxolimab. The source of these receptors is an adult with an advanced solid tumor such as melanoma, head and neck, liver or kidney cancer.

The chain employs TRBV27 and TRBJ2-6, with 8 bases matching TRBD1. This CDR3 comprises 16 residues. Germline CDR1 is MNHEY and CDR2 is SMNVEV (reference sequence). Trimming took 3 bases from V and 2 from J; bases not matched to a gene: 3. In DNA, the CDR3 is TGTGCCAGCAGTTTCTCAGGGGGCGCTGGGGCCAACGTCCTGACTTTC. It translates to CASSFSGGAGANVLTF.

This chain connects TRBV5-1 to TRBJ2-3; D might be TRBD1 (6 bases). Deletions cut 1 base from V and 1 base from J, with 13 bases between. The CDR3 sequence is 16 residues long. CDR1 and CDR2 (germline): SGHRS, YFSETQ. The CDR3 is CASSLFKGVGTDTQYF. Here the CDR3 DNA reads TGCGCCAGCAGCTTGTTTAAGGGGGTCGGCACAGATACGCAGTATTTT.

The chain has TRBV6-1 and TRBJ1-1; possibly TRBD1 for D (6 bases). The CDR3 has 13 residues. Trimming cost V 4 bases and J 4 bases, with 10 bases left between them. In germline, CDR1 is MNHNS, CDR2 SASEGT. CDR3 sequence: CASSVTGFTEAFF. CDR3 in DNA: TGTGCCAGCAGTGTCACAGGGTTCACTGAAGCTTTCTTT.

The CDR3 here is CASSPLVPRQGGNEQFF. Here the CDR3 DNA reads TGTGCCAGCTCACCACTTGTTCCTCGGCAGGGCGGCAATGAGCAGTTCTTC. V and J are TRBV18 and TRBJ2-1; TRBD1 is a possible D gene (5 bases). Germline V gene lookup returns CDR1 KGHSH and CDR2 LQKENI. V was clipped by 1 base and J by 6 bases, with 19 bases between them. The CDR3 consists of 17 residues.

The CDR3 DNA sequence: TGCAGTGCTAAGACGCCCCCGGCGCAGTACTTC. Protein product: CSAKTPPAQYF. V gene TRBV20-1 combines with J gene TRBJ2-7; D remains unclear. CDR3 length equals 11 residues. CDR1 is DFQATT and CDR2 is SNEGSKA in the germline V gene (reference sequence). V shed 4 bases and J shed 9 bases, with 13 bases lying between them.

V and J are TRBV6-5 and TRBJ2-5; 7 positions match TRBD1. After removal of 6 bases from V and 4 bases from J, the junction contained 2 bases not matched to a gene. The germline V gene has CDR1 MNHEY and CDR2 SVGAGI. CDR3 size: 12 residues. CDR3 sequence reads: CASRPGGETQYF. CDR3 nucleotides: TGTGCCAGCAGACCAGGGGGAGAGACCCAGTACTTC.

This chain joins TRBV28 and TRBJ1-4; TRBD1 matches at 8 bases. Germline-derived CDR1 and CDR2 are MDHEN and SYDVKM. The trim removed 3 bases at V and 5 bases at J, leaving 8 bases unmatched. The CDR3 totals 16 residues. In DNA, the CDR3 is TGTGCCAGCAGTTTTTCTCAGGGGGCGGTCAATGAAAAACTGTTTTTT. It encodes CASSFSQGAVNEKLFF.

A few counts support this clone. The CDR3, as DNA: TGTGCCAGCAGCCTACTTGGCTACGAGCAGTACTTC. Its translation is CASSLLGYEQYF. The V gene is TRBV7-2, the J gene TRBJ2-7; D uncertain. Germline-derived CDR1 and CDR2 are SGHTA and FQGNSA. This CDR3 is built from 12 residues. V shed 5 bases and J shed 3 bases, with 8 bases lying between them. Looking up the rest from reference TRBV7-2 and TRBJ2-7 gives the full variable domain: GAGVSQSPSNKVTEKGKDVELRCDPISGHTALYWYRQSLGQGLEFLIYFQGNSAPDKSGLPSDRFSAERTGGSVSTLTIQRTQQEDSAVYLCASSLLGYEQYFGPGTRLTVT.

This chain joins TRBV6-4 and TRBJ2-3; D not resolved. The CDR3 has 13 residues. V was pared by 2 bases and J by 5 bases, with 8 bases between. CDR1 and CDR2 from the germline V gene are MRHNA and SNTAGT. The DNA for the CDR3 is TGTGCCAGCAGTGACGGGATTTTAGATACGCAGTATTTT. This translates into CASSDGILDTQYF.

V usage is TRBV11-2 and J usage is TRBJ2-3; D assignment may be TRBD1 or TRBD2 (6 bases each). This CDR3 region has 18 residues. Trimming removed 0 bases from V and 2 bases from J, with 18 bases in between. CDR1 is SGHAT, CDR2 FQNNGV, per germline. The CDR3: CASSLDDRGAGDTDTQYF. The CDR3 DNA sequence: TGTGCCAGCAGCTTAGATGATAGGGGGGCCGGGGACACAGATACGCAGTATTTT.

The V gene is TRBV7-6, the J gene TRBJ2-7; D may be TRBD1 or TRBD2 (6 bases each). Germline V CDR1 and CDR2: SGHVS, FNYEAQ. V lost 2 bases to trimming and J lost 6 bases, with 11 bases between them. This CDR3 region has 13 residues. Here the CDR3 DNA reads TGTGCCAGCAGCTTACAGGGGAGGTCCGAGCAGTACTTC. Protein sequence: CASSLQGRSEQYF.

This chain joins TRBV6-4 and TRBJ1-2, with 7 bases fitting TRBD1. The V and J ends lost 6 bases and 7 bases, in that order; junction bases with no gene match: 14. Per germline, CDR1 MRHNA and CDR2 SNTAGT. The CDR3 runs to 15 residues. The CDR3 reads CASSRVGTVDSGYTF. The CDR3 bases are TGTGCCAGCAGCAGGGTTGGGACAGTTGATTCTGGCTACACCTTC.

The gene calls are TRBV7-6 and TRBJ2-5, with 7 bases identical to TRBD1. The J call may not be correct, given that the DNA end is closer to TRBJ2-7. CDR3 size: 15 residues. The V gene's germline CDR1 is SGHVS and CDR2 FNYEAQ. The CDR3 protein is CASSPWLDRTYEQYF. For the CDR3, the DNA is TGTGCCAGCAGCCCCTGGTTGGACAGGACCTACGAGCAGTACTTC.

The chain couples TRBV6-4 to TRBJ1-2; 9 bases map to TRBD1. CDR3 size: 12 residues. Per germline, CDR1 MRHNA and CDR2 SNTAGT. With V trimmed by 8 bases and J by 7 bases, 5 bases remained unmatched. CDR3 amino acids: CASWGQGSGYTF. DNA of the CDR3: TGTGCCAGCTGGGGACAGGGTTCTGGCTACACCTTC.